This T cell receptor (beta chain) was profiled in a study of blood T cell repertoires in COVID-19. Study context: Sample material is recorded as cDNA or gDNA derived from T cells, B-cell-depleted T cells, or PBMCs.

Profiled with immunoSEQ multiplex PCR; TCRdb holds only in-frame clones, not every one. The sample has about 160,000 clones, roughly 80% seen once. In terms of age and location, participants ranged from about 18 to 90 years and lived in about two dozen US areas. Which cohort a participant joined came from the clinical history participants gave. CDR3 length equals 13 residues. Unmatched junction bases numbered 2, after V lost 5 bases and J lost 3 bases. Germline V gene data show CDR1 as PRHDT and CDR2 as FYEKMQ (reference sequence). The clonotype was recovered from a woman aged 55-70 years who had recovered from COVID-19. Input material: PBMCs or T cells enriched from blood (not recorded which). The V call is TRBV13, the J call TRBJ1-2; 8 bases agree with TRBD1. CDR3 loop: CASSVDRDYGYTF. In DNA, the CDR3 is TGTGCCAGCAGCGTGGACAGGGACTATGGCTACACCTTC. Full variable domain (missing parts from reference TRBV13 and TRBJ1-2): AAGVIQSPRHLIKEKRETATLKCYPIPRHDTVYWYQQGPGQDPQFLISFYEKMQSDKGSIPDRFSAQQFSDYHSELNMSSLELGDSALYFCASSVDRDYGYTFGSGTRLTVV.